This T cell receptor (beta chain) was sequenced in a study of cytomegalovirus exposure and HLA in healthy donors. Sequenced by immunoSEQ multiplex PCR; TCRdb stores in-frame clones only, minus some. The table lists 50,000 to 65,000 clones, around 96% of them singletons, with around 1.2% in the top ten. General study points: Cytomegalovirus association was assigned to approximately 180 TCR beta chains. Three CMV-associated chains were confirmed in vitro to be specific for CMV antigens.

With regard to this clone: The target antigen is unknown.

The TCR sequence derives from a woman aged 18-35 years in good health and CMV-seronegative. Sequencing was performed on PBMCs.

CDR3 nucleotide sequence: TGTGCCAGCAGCCATGGGGGGGCCCTTAGCACAGATACGCAGTATTTT. It codes for CASSHGGALSTDTQYF. V gene TRBV7-9 combines with J gene TRBJ2-3; maybe TRBD2 (7 bases). This CDR3 is built from 16 residues. Germline V gives CDR1 SEHNR, CDR2 FQNEAQ (reference sequence). V lost 5 bases and J 0 bases, leaving 15 bases between the germline ends. The complete variable domain, with remaining parts taken from reference TRBV7-9 and TRBJ2-3, reads DTGVSQNPRHKITKRGQNVTFRCDPISEHNRLYWYRQTLGQGPEFLTYFQNEAQLEKSRLLSDRFSAERPKGSFSTLEIQRTEQGDSAMYLCASSHGGALSTDTQYFGPGTRLTVL.